This T cell receptor beta chain was retrieved from a study of blood T cell repertoires in COVID-19. At the level of the study: Some COVID-19 samples were acute and others convalescent; all came from the United States, Italy and Spain. The analysed material was cDNA or gDNA that came from T cells, B-cell-depleted T cells, or PBMCs.

This CDR3 is built from 14 residues. Germline V gene data show CDR1 as KGHSH and CDR2 as LQKENI. V lost 1 base and J 4 bases, leaving 9 bases between the germline ends. In the authors' methods: Reference gene primer amplification yielded estimated nucleated cell counts. Sequenced by immunoSEQ multiplex PCR; TCRdb stores in-frame clones only, minus some. The D gene and trimming were derived from the DNA, and the V and J assignments and clone size from that table. The sample shows some 150,000 clones, around 87% of them seen only once. The clonotype comes from a woman aged 45 to 65 with active or convalescent COVID-19. The genes are TRBV18 and TRBJ2-3; D is perhaps TRBD1 (5 bases). Input material: peripheral blood. Here the CDR3 reads CASSPLGVPDTQYF. In DNA form, the CDR3 reads TGTGCCAGCTCACCACTAGGGGTCCCAGATACGCAGTATTTT.